The T cell receptor beta chain under discussion was sequenced for a study of cytomegalovirus exposure and HLA in healthy donors. On the study more broadly: Earlier findings included roughly 100 million unique TCR beta sequences obtained from 150 million to 200 million T cells.

Whole-study results and caveats: V segments that were indistinguishable, TRBV6-2 and TRBV6-3 among them, were omitted from analysis. Roughly uniform sequencing depth across donors was assumed, possibly incorrectly. A later examination showed that TCR association rates differed by HLA locus, with DRB1 most and HLA-C fewest.

Points on this clone: The antigen is unknown.

Vbeta (60) and Jbeta (13) primers were used in the PCR. The data were produced by immunoSEQ multiplex PCR, yet TCRdb's version contains in-frame clones alone and is incomplete. Of 140,000 or so clones in the sample, roughly 80% are singletons; the top ten hold over 2%. The germline gives CDR1 SGHNT, CDR2 YENEEA. This CDR3 is built from 14 residues. The V and J ends lost 2 bases and 0 bases respectively, with 5 bases between them. The clonotype originates from a boy aged 2 to 10 in good health and CMV-seronegative. This sequence joins TRBV11-3 and TRBJ1-3; a possible D gene is TRBD1 (5 bases). The sequenced sample consisted of PBMCs. The CDR3 sequence: CASSLTGSGNTIYF. CDR3 nucleotides: TGTGCCAGCAGCTTAACAGGCTCTGGAAACACCATATATTTT.